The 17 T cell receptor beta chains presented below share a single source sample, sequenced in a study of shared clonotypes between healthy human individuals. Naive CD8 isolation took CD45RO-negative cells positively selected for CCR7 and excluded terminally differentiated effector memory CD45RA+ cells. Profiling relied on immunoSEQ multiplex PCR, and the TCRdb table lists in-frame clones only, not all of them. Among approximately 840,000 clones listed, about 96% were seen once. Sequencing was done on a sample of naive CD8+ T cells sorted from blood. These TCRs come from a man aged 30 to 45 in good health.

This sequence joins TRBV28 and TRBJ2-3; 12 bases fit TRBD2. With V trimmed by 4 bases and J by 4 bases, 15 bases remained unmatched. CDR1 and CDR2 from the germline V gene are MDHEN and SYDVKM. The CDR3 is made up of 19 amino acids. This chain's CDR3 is CASSSHNFPSGRDPDTQYF. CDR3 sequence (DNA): TGTGCCAGCAGTTCGCATAACTTCCCTAGCGGGAGGGATCCAGATACGCAGTATTTT.

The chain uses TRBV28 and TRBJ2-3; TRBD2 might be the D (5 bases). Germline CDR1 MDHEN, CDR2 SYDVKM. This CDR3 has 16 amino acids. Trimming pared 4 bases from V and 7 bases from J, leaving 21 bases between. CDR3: CASSSPRGERYYTQYF. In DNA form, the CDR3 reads TGTGCCAGCAGTTCCCCCCGTGGGGAGCGCTATTATACGCAGTATTTT.

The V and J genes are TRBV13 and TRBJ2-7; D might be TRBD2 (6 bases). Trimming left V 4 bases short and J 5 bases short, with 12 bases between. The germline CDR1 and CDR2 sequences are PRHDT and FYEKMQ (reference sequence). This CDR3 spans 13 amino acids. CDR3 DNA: TGTGCCAGCAGCTCGAAGGAGGGAGACGAGCAGTACTTC. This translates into CASSSKEGDEQYF.

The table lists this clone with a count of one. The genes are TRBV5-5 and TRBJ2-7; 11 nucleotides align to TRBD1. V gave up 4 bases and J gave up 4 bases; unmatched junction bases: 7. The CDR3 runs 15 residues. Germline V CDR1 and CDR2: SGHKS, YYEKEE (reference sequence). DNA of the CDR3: TGTGCCAGCAGCGGAGGGGACAGGGGGTTATACGAGCAGTACTTC. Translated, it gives CASSGGDRGLYEQYF.

This CDR3 reads CASSPDVGTRGRGTQYF. The CDR3, as DNA: TGTGCCAGCAGCCCGGACGTAGGAACCAGGGGAAGAGGTACGCAGTATTTT. The V and J genes are TRBV7-9 and TRBJ2-3; the D gene is possibly TRBD1 (6 bases). V dropped 5 bases and J dropped 8 bases, with 26 bases sitting between them. Germline CDR1 is SEHNR and CDR2 is FQNEAQ (reference sequence). The CDR3 length is 17 residues.

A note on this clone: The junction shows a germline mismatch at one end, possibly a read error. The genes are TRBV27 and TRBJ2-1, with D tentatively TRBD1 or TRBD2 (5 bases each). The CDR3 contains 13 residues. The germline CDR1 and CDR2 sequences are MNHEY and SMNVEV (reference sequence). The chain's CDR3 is CASRGTLENVQFF. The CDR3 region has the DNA TGTGCCAGCAGAGGGACCTTAGAAAATGTGCAGTTCTTC.

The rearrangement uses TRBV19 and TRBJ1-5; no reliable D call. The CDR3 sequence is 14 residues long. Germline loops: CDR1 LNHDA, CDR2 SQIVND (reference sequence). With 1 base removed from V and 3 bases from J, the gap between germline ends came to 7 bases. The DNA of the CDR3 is TGTGCCAGTAGTATAGGCCGGATCAATCAGCCCCAGCATTTT. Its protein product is CASSIGRINQPQHF. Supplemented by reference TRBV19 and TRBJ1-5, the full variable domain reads DGGITQSPKYLFRKEGQNVTLSCEQNLNHDAMYWYRQDPGQGLRLIYYSQIVNDFQKGDIAEGYSVSREKKESFPLTVTSAQKNPTAFYLCASSIGRINQPQHFGDGTRLSIL.

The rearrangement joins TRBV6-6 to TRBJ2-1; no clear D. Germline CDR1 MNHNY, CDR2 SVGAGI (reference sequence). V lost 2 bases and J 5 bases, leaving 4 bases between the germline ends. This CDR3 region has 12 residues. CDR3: CASSYQDNEQFF. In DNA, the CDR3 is TGTGCCAGCAGTTACCAAGACAATGAGCAGTTCTTC.

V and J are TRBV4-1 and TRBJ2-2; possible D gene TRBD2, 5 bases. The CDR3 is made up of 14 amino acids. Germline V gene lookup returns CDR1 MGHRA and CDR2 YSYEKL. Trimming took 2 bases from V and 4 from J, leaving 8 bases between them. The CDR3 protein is CASSQFRGTGELFF. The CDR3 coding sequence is TGCGCCAGCAGCCAATTCCGGGGCACCGGGGAGCTGTTTTTT.

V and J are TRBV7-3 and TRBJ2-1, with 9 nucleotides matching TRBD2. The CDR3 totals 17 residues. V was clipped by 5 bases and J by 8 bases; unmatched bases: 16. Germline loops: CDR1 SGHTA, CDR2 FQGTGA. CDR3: CASSPRGAGGSVYEQFF. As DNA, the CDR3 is TGTGCCAGCAGCCCCCGGGGAGCGGGAGGTTCTGTCTATGAGCAGTTCTTC.

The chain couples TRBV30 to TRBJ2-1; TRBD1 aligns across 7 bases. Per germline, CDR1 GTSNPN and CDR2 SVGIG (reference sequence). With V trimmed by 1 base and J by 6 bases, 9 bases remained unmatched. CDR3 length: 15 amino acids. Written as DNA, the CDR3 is TGTGCCTGGAGTGGGTTAGGGGGCCCTAGCAATGAGCAGTTCTTC. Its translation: CAWSGLGGPSNEQFF. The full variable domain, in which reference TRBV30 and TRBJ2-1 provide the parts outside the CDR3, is SQTIHQWPATLVQPVGSPLSLECTVEGTSNPNLYWYRQAAGRGLQLLFYSVGIGQISSEVPQNLSASRPQDRQFILSSKKLLLSDSGFYLCAWSGLGGPSNEQFFGPGTRLTVL.

The CDR3 protein is CASRPTGQSNEKLFF. The CDR3, as DNA: TGTGCCAGCAGGCCAACAGGACAGAGTAATGAAAAACTGTTTTTT. The chain couples TRBV28 to TRBJ1-4; TRBD1 is a possible D gene (6 bases). CDR1 is MDHEN and CDR2 is SYDVKM in the germline V gene. V was cut by 6 bases and J by 4 bases, with 15 bases left in between. The CDR3 consists of 15 residues.

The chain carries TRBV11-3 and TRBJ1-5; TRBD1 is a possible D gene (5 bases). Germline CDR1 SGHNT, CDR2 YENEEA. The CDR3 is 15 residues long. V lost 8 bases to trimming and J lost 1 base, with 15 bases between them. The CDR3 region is CASHRWGGSNQPQHF. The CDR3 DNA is TGTGCCAGCCACCGATGGGGGGGGAGCAATCAGCCCCAGCATTTT. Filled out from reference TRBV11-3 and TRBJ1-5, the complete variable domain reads EAGVVQSPRYKIIEKKQPVAFWCNPISGHNTLYWYLQNLGQGPELLIRYENEEAVDDSQLPKDRFSAERLKGVDSTLKIQPAELGDSAVYLCASHRWGGSNQPQHFGDGTRLSIL.

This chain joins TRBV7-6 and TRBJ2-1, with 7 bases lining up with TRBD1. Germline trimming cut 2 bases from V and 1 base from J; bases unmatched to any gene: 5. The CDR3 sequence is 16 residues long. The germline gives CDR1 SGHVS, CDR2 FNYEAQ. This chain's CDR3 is CASSLLQGESYNEQFF. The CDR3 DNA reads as TGTGCCAGCAGCTTACTCCAGGGGGAATCCTACAATGAGCAGTTCTTC.

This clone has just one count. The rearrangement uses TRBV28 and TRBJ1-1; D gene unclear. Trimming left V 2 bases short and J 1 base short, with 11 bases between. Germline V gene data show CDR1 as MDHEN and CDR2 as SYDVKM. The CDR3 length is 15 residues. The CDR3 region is CASSLEAGGNTEAFF. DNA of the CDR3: TGTGCCAGCAGTTTAGAGGCAGGAGGGAACACTGAAGCTTTCTTT.

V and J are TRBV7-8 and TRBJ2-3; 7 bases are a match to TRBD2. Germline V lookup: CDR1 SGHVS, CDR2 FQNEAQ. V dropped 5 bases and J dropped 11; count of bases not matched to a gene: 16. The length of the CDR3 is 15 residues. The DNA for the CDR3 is TGTGCCAGCAGCCCCCCGGTGAGGCGAGCGGGATGGCAGTATTTT. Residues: CASSPPVRRAGWQYF.

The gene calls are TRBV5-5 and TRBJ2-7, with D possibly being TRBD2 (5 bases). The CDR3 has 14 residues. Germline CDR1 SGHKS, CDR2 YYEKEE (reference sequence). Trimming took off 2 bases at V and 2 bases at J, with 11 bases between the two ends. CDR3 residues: CASSFARAAYEQYF. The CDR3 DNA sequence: TGTGCCAGCAGCTTCGCGAGGGCCGCCTACGAGCAGTACTTC.